This entry describes one T cell receptor (beta chain). Its antigen remains unknown. Autoimmune disease history or systemic immunosuppression was exclusionary. Sequencing was performed with immunoSEQ multiplex PCR; in TCRdb, only in-frame clones are kept and a portion is missing. The profile shows 35,000 to 50,000 clones, 90% to 95% of them singletons. This record comes from a study of OX40 agonist ivuxolimab in advanced cancers. As for the study in general: Therapy given before enrollment (anti-PD-1, anti-PD-L1 or anti-CTLA-4) was allowed, and 30% to 50% had some.

Overall study results and limits: Expanded peripheral T cells had an undetermined antigen specificity. Averaged across samples, CD8+ T cells carried more expanded clones than CD4+ did.

CDR3 length: 16 residues. Germline loops: CDR1 LGHNA, CDR2 YNFKEQ. V was pared by 4 bases and J by 6 bases, with 13 bases of the junction left unmatched. The clonotype originates from an adult with an advanced solid tumor such as melanoma, head and neck, liver or kidney cancer. V and J are TRBV4-2 and TRBJ2-3; TRBD2 matches 7 bases. The source material was CD4+ or CD8+ T cells sorted from blood, sampled in a trial of the OX40 agonist ivuxolimab. CDR3 DNA: TGTGCCAGCAGCCCCCGGCTAGTGGGAGGGCCGGATACGCAGTATTTT. Protein product: CASSPRLVGGPDTQYF.